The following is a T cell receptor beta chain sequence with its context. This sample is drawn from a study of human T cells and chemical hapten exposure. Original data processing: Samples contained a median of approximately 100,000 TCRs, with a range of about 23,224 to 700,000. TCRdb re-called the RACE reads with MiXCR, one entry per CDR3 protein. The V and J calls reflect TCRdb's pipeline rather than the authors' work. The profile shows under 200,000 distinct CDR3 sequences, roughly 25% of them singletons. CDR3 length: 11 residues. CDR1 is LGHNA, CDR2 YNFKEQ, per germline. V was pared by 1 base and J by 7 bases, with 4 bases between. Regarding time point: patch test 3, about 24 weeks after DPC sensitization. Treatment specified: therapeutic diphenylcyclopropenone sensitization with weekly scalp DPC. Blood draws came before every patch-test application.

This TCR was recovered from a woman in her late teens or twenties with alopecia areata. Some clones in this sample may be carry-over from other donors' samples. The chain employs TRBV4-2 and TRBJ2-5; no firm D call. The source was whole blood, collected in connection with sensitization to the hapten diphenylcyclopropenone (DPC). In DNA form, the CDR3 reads TGTGCCAGCAGCCAAGGGACGACCCAGTACTTC. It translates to CASSQGTTQYF.